This is a list of T cell receptor beta chains from one sample in a study of identical twins. One entry per CDR3 protein results from TCRdb running MiXCR on the 5' RACE reads. The sample records roughly 230,000 distinct CDR3 sequences, around 8% being singletons. The same sample was also studied in work on yellow fever vaccine responses in identical twins.

Material for sequencing was CD8+ T cells sorted from blood. Every receptor here comes from a woman younger than 30 in good health. Both conserved end residues are trimmed from each CDR3. Fields, in order: V gene, CDR3 protein.

>TRBV7-9
ASSYEAGGDTQY
>TRBV29-1
SVWDTQETQY
>TRBV12-3/TRBV12-4
ASSLGPPQEQF
>TRBV25-1
ASSIRGAQETQY
>TRBV29-1
SVEDPRGADYEQY
>TRBV7-3
ASSLYGGSFNNEQF
>TRBV29-1
SEGDGPWNEQF
>TRBV4-1
ASSQEWGTGNTEAF
>TRBV7-9
ASSPGDTGELF
>TRBV5-6
ASSLGTSGVTNEQF
>TRBV5-1
ASSLSAGDLYEQY
>TRBV20-1
SALLHNKRLAEANTQETQY
>TRBV7-9
ASSSAGWETQY
>TRBV20-1
SARDLSGTQSSYEQY
>TRBV4-3
ASSQGTGTVYEQY
>TRBV20-1
SARGSSGSSYEQY
>TRBV27
ASNWGTSGKQF
>TRBV4-1
ASSHVDRAQETQY
>TRBV10-3
AIVAGGNNEQF
>TRBV14
ASSQDNVLT
>TRBV9
ASSGLKAGYT
>TRBV24-1
ATSKRGSTDTQY
>TRBV12-3/TRBV12-4
ASSPREETSTDTQY
>TRBV29-1
SVEDLGPLNNEQF
>TRBV6-2/TRBV6-3
ATTLRRQDEQF
>TRBV11-2
ASQGDPYEQY
>TRBV29-1
SVSGDGISYEQY
>TRBV18
ASSPTPSGIPARSTDTQY
>TRBV7-9
ASRRVGYNEQF
>TRBV10-3
AIRKGPAGGNTYEQY
>TRBV4-2
ASSQDTGVQNEQF
>TRBV11-3
ASSVRQGWDDEQY
>TRBV28
ASSPGGDRGETQY